The T cell receptor (beta chain) described here comes from a study of blood T cell repertoires in COVID-19. On the study more broadly: T cells, B-cell-depleted T cells, or PBMCs provided the cDNA or gDNA that served as material.

In terms of age and location, participants ranged from roughly 18 to 100 years and lived in around 22 US areas. The CDR3 runs 14 residues. Germline CDR1 is SNHLY and CDR2 is FYNNEI. Deletions cut 6 bases from V and 1 base from J, with 12 bases between. Sequencing used immunoSEQ multiplex PCR; TCRdb keeps in-frame clones, though not all of them. The top ten clones hold approximately 1.1% of a sample with around 200,000 clones, about 87% of them seen once. The table lists this clone with a count of one. The TCR originated in a man aged 25-40 years who had recovered from COVID-19. The sequencing input was PBMCs or T cells enriched from blood (not recorded which). The chain combines TRBV2 with TRBJ1-2; the D gene is possibly TRBD1 (6 bases). CDR3 residues: CASSAGQINYGYTF. The CDR3, as DNA: TGTGCCAGCAGCGCCGGACAGATTAACTATGGCTACACCTTC.